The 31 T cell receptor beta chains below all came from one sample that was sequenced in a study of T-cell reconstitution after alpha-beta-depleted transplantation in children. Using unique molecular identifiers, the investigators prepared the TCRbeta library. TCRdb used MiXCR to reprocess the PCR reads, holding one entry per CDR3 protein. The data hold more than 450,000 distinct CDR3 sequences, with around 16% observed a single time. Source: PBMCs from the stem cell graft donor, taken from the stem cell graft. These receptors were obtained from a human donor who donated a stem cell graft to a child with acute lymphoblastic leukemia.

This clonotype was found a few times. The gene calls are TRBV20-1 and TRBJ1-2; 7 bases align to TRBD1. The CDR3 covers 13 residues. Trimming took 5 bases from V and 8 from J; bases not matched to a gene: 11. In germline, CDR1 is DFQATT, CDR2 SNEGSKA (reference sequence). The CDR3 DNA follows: TGCAGTGCTCACCTGGAGGGGGCGCTAGGCTACACCTTC. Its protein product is CSAHLEGALGYTF.

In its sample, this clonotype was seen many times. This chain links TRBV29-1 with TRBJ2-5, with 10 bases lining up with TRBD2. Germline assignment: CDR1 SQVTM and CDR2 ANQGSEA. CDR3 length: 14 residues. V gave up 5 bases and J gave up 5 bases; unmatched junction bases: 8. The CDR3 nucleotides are TGCAGCGTTCGAGCGGGAGGGCCTGGGGAGACCCAGTACTTC. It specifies CSVRAGGPGETQYF.

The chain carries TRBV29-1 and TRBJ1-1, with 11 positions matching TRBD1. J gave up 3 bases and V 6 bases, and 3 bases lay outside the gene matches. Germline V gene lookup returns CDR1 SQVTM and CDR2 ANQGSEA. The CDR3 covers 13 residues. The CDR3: CSVPGQGDTEAFF. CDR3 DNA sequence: TGCAGCGTCCCGGGACAGGGGGACACTGAAGCTTTCTTT.

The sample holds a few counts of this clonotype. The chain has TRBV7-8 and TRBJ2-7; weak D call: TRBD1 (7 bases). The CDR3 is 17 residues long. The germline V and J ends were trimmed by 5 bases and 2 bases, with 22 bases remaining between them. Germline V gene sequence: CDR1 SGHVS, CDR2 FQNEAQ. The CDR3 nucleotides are TGTGCCAGCAGCGCCGCGGGACAGTCCCTACGTACCTACGAGCAGTACTTC. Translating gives CASSAAGQSLRTYEQYF. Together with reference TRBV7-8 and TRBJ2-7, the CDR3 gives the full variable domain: GAGVSQSPRYKVAKRGQDVALRCDPISGHVSLFWYQQALGQGPEFLTYFQNEAQLDKSGLPSDRFFAERPEGSVSTLKIQRTQQEDSAVYLCASSAAGQSLRTYEQYFGPGTRLTVT.

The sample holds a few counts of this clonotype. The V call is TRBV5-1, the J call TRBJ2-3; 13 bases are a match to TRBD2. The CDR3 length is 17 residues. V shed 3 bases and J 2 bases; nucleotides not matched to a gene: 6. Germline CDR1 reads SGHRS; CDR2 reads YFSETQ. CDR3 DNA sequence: TGCGCCAGCAGCTCCTCGGGACTAGCGGGGTACACAGATACGCAGTATTTT. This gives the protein CASSSSGLAGYTDTQYF. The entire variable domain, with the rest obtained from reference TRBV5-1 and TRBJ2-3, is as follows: KAGVTQTPRYLIKTRGQQVTLSCSPISGHRSVSWYQQTPGQGLQFLFEYFSETQRNKGNFPGRFSGRQFSNSRSEMNVSTLELGDSALYLCASSSSGLAGYTDTQYFGPGTRLTVL.

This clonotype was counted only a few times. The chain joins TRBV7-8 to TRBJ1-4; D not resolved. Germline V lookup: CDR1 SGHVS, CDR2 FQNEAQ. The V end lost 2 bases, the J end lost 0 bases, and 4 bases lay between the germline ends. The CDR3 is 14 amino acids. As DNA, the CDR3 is TGTGCCAGCAGCTTATCACCAACTAATGAAAAACTGTTTTTT. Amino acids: CASSLSPTNEKLFF.

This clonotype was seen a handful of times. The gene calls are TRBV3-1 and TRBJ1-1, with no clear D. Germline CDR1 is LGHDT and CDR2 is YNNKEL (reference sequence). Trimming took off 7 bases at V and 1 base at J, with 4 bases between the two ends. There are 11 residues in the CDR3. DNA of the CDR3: TGTGCCAGCACCACGAACACTGAAGCTTTCTTT. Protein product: CASTTNTEAFF.

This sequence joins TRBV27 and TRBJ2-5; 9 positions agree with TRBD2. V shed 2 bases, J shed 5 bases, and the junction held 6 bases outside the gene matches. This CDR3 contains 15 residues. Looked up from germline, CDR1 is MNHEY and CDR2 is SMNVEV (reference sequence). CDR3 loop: CASSLTPLAGETQYF. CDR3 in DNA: TGTGCCAGCAGTTTAACCCCCCTAGCGGGGGAGACCCAGTACTTC.

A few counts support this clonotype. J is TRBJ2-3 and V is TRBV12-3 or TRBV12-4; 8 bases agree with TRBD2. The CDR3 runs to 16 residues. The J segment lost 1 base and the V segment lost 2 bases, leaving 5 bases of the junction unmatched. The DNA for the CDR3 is TGTGCCAGCAGTTTAACCCCAGCGGGAGGCACAGATACGCAGTATTTT. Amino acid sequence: CASSLTPAGGTDTQYF.

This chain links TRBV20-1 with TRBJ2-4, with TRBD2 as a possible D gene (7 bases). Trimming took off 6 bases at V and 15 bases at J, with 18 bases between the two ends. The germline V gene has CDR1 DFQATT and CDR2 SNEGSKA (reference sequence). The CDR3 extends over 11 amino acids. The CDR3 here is CSAAGASERYF. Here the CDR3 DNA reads TGCAGTGCCGCGGGGGCTAGCGAACGGTACTTC.

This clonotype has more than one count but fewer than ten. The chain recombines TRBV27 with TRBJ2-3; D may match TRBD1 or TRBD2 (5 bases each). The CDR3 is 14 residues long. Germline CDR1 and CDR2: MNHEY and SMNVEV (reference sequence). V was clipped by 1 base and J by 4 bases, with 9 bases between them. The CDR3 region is CASSLWGSPDTQYF. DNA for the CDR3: TGTGCCAGCAGTTTATGGGGGAGCCCAGATACGCAGTATTTT.

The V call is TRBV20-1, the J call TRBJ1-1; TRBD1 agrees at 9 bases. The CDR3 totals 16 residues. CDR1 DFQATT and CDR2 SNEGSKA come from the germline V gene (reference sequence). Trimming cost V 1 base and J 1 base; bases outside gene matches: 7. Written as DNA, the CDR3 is TGCAGTGCTAGAGCGCCAGGACAGGGGTCGAACACTGAAGCTTTCTTT. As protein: CSARAPGQGSNTEAFF.

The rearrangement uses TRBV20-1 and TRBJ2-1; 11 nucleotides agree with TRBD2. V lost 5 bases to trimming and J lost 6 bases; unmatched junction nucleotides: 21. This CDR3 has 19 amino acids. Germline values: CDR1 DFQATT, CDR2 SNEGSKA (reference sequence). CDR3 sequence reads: CSAYLDFYESSGGPNEQFF. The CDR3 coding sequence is TGCAGTGCTTATCTGGACTTTTATGAGTCTAGCGGGGGGCCCAATGAGCAGTTCTTC.

The CDR3 nucleotides are TGTGCCAGCAGCCCCCGTTGGGCCAAAAACATTCAGTACTTC. Its protein is CASSPRWAKNIQYF. The chain recombines TRBV9 with TRBJ2-4; D is unresolved. The germline V gene has CDR1 SGDLS and CDR2 YYNGEE. The CDR3 is 14 residues long. Trimming stripped 4 bases from V and 1 base from J, with 9 bases between.

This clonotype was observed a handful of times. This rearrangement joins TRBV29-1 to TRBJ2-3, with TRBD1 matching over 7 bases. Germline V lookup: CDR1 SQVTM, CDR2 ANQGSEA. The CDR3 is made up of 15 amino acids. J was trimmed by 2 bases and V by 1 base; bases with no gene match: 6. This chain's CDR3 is CSVEGGDRDTDTQYF. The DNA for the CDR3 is TGCAGCGTTGAAGGAGGAGACAGGGACACAGATACGCAGTATTTT.

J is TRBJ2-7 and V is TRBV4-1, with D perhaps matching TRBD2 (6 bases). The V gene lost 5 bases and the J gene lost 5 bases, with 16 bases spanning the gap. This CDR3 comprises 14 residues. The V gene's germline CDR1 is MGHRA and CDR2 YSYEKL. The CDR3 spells CASSYRGAIDEQYF. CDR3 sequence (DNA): TGCGCCAGCAGCTACCGCGGGGCCATCGACGAGCAGTACTTC.

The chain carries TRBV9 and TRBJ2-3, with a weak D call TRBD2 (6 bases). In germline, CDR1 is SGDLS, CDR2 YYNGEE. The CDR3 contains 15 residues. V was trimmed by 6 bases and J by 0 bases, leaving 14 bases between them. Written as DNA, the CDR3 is TGTGCCAGCACCCAGGGCGGGGCAAGCACAGATACGCAGTATTTT. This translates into CASTQGGASTDTQYF.

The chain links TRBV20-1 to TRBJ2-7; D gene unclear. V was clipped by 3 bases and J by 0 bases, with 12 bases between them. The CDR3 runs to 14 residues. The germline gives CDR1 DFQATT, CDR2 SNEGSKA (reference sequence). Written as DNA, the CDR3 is TGCAGTGCTAGGCATCAGGACGCCTCCTACGAGCAGTACTTC. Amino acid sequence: CSARHQDASYEQYF.

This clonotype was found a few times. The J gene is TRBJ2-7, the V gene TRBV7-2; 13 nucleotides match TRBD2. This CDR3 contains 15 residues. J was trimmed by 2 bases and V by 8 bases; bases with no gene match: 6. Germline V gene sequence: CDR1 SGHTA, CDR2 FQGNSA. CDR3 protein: CASAQGLAGPYEQYF. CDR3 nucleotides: TGTGCCAGCGCCCAGGGACTAGCGGGACCCTACGAGCAGTACTTC.

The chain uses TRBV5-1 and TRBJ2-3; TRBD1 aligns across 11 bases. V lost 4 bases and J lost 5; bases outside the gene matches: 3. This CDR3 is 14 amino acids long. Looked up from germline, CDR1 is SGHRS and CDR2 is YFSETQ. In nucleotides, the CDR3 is TGCGCCAGCAGCCACGGGACAGGGGGAGATACGCAGTATTTT. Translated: CASSHGTGGDTQYF. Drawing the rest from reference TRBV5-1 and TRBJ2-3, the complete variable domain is KAGVTQTPRYLIKTRGQQVTLSCSPISGHRSVSWYQQTPGQGLQFLFEYFSETQRNKGNFPGRFSGRQFSNSRSEMNVSTLELGDSALYLCASSHGTGGDTQYFGPGTRLTVL.

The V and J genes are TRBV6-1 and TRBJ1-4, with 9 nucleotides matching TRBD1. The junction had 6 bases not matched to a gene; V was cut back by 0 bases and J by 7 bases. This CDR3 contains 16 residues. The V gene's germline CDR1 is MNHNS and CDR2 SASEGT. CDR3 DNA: TGTGCCAGCAGTGAAGCCCAGACGGGACAGGGTGAAAAACTGTTTTTT. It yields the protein CASSEAQTGQGEKLFF.

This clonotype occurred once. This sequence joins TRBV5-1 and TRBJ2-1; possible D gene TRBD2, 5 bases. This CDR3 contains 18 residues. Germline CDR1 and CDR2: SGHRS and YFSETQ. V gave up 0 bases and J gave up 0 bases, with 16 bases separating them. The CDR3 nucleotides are TGCGCCAGCAGCTTGGCGGCCTCGCCGCGGGTCTCCTACAATGAGCAGTTCTTC. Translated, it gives CASSLAASPRVSYNEQFF. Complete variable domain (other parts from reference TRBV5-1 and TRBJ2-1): KAGVTQTPRYLIKTRGQQVTLSCSPISGHRSVSWYQQTPGQGLQFLFEYFSETQRNKGNFPGRFSGRQFSNSRSEMNVSTLELGDSALYLCASSLAASPRVSYNEQFFGPGTRLTVL.

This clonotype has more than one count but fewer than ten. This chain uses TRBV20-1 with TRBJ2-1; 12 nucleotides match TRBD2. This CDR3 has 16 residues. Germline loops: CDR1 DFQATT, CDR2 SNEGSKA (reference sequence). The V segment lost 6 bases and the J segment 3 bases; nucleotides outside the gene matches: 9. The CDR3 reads CSAEPGLAGLYNEQFF. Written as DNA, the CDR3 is TGCAGTGCGGAACCGGGACTAGCGGGCCTCTACAATGAGCAGTTCTTC.

The CDR3 loop is CASSLREGSRNEQFF. CDR3 in DNA: TGTGCCAGCAGCCTAAGGGAGGGGTCCAGAAATGAGCAGTTCTTC. The V call is TRBV7-8, the J call TRBJ2-1, with 7 bases matching TRBD2. There are 15 residues in the CDR3. In germline, CDR1 is SGHVS, CDR2 FQNEAQ. V was clipped by 5 bases and J by 7 bases; unmatched bases: 11.

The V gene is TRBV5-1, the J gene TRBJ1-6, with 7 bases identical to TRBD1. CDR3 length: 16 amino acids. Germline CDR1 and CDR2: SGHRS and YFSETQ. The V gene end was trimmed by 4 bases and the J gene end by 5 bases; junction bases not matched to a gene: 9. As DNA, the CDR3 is TGCGCCAGCAGCCGAGGACGACAGGGCAATAATTCACCCCTCCACTTT. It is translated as CASSRGRQGNNSPLHF.

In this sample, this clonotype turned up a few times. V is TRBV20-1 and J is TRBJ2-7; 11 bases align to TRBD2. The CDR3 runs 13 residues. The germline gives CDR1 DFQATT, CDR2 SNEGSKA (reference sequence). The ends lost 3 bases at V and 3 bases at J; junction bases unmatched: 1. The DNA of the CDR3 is TGCAGTGCTAGTAGCGGGGGGGGCTACGAGCAGTACTTC. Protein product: CSASSGGGYEQYF.

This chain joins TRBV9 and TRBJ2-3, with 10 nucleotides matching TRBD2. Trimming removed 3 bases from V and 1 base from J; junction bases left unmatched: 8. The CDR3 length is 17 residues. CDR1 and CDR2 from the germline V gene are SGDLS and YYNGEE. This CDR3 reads CASSALAGEFGTDTQYF. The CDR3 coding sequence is TGTGCCAGCAGCGCCCTAGCGGGAGAGTTCGGCACAGATACGCAGTATTTT.

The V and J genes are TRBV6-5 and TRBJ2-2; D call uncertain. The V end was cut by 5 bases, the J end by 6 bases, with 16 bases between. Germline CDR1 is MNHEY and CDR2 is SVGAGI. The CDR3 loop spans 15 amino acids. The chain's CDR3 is CASSTRQAVAGELFF. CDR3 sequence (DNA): TGTGCCAGCAGTACTCGGCAGGCGGTCGCCGGGGAGCTGTTTTTT.

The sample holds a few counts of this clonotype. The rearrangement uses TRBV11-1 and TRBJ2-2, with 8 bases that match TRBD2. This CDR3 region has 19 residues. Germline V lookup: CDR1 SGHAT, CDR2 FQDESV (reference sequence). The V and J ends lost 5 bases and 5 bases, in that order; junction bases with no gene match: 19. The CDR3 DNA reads TGTGCCAGCAGCCCGTTTCTGAAGCCGGGACTAGAGAGTACCGGGGAGCTGTTTTTT. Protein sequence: CASSPFLKPGLESTGELFF.

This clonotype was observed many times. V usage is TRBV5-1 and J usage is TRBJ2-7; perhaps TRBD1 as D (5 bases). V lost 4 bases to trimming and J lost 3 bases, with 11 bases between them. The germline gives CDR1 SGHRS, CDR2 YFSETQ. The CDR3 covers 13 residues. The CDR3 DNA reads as TGCGCCAGCAGCGCCGACAGTTACTACGAGCAGTACTTC. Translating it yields CASSADSYYEQYF. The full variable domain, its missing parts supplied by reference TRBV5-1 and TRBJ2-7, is KAGVTQTPRYLIKTRGQQVTLSCSPISGHRSVSWYQQTPGQGLQFLFEYFSETQRNKGNFPGRFSGRQFSNSRSEMNVSTLELGDSALYLCASSADSYYEQYFGPGTRLTVT.

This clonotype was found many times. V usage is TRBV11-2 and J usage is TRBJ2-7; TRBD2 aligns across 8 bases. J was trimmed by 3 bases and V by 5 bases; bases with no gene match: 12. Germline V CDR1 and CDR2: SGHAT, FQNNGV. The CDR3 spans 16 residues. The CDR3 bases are TGTGCCAGCAGCCCTCTATCCCGACGGGGGGGCTACGAGCAGTACTTC. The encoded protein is CASSPLSRRGGYEQYF.